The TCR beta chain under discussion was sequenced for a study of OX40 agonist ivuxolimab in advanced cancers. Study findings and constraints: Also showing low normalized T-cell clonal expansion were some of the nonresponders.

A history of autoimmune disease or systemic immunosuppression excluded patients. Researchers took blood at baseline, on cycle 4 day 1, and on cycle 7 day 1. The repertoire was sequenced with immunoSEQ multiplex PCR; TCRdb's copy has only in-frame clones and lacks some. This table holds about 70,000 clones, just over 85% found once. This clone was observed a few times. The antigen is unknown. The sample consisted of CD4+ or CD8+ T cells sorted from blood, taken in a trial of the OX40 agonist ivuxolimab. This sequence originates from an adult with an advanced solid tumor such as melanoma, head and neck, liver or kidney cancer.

The CDR3 spells CASTLSRGAYGYTF. CDR3 DNA sequence: TGTGCCAGTACTCTCTCCCGGGGCGCCTATGGCTACACCTTC. The chain recombines TRBV19 with TRBJ1-2; maybe TRBD1 (5 bases). V lost 7 bases, J lost 4 bases, and 16 bases lay in between. CDR1 and CDR2 from the germline V gene are LNHDA and SQIVND (reference sequence). The CDR3 spans 14 residues.